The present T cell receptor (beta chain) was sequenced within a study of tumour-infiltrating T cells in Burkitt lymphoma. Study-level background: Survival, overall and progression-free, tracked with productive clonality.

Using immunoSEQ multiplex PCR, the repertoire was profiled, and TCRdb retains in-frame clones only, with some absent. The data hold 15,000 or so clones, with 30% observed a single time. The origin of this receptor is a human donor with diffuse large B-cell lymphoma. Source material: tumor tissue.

CDR3 nucleotides: TGCGCCAGCAGCCCGGGACAGGGGAATGAAAAACTGTTTTTT. This encodes CASSPGQGNEKLFF. The chain couples TRBV5-1 to TRBJ1-4; 10 bases map to TRBD1. The J segment lost 5 bases and the V segment lost 4 bases, leaving 2 bases of the junction unmatched. Germline-derived CDR1 and CDR2 are SGHRS and YFSETQ. This CDR3 spans 14 amino acids.